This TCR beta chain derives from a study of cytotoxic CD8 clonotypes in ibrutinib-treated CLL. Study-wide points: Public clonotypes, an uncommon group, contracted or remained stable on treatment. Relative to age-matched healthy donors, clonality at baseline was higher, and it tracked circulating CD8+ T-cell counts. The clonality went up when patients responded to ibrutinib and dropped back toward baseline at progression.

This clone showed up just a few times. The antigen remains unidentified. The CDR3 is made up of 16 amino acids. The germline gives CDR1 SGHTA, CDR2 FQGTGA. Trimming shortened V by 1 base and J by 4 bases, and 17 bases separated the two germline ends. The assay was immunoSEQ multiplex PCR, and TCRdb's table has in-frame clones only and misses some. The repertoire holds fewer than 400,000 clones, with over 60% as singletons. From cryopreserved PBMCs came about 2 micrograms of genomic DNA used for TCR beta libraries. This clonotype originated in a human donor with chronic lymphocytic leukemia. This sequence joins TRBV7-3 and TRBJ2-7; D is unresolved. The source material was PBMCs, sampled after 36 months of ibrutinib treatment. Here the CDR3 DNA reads TGTGCCAGCAGCTTAAACAGCAGGCCGCCGGAGTACGAGCAGTACTTC. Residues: CASSLNSRPPEYEQYF.